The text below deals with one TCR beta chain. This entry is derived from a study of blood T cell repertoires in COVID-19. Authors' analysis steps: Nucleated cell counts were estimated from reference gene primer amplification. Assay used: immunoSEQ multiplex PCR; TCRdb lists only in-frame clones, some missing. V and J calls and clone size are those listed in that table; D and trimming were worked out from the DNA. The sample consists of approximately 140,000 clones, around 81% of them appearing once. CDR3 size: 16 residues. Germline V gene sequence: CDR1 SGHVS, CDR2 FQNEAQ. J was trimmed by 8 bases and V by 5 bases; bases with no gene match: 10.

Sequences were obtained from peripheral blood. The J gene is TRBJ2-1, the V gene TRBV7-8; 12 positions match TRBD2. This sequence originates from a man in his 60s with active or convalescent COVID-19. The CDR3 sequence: CASSRQTSGRHDEQFF. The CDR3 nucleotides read TGTGCCAGCAGCAGACAGACTAGCGGGAGACACGATGAGCAGTTCTTC. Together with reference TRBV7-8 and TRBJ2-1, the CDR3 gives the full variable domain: GAGVSQSPRYKVAKRGQDVALRCDPISGHVSLFWYQQALGQGPEFLTYFQNEAQLDKSGLPSDRFFAERPEGSVSTLKIQRTQQEDSAVYLCASSRQTSGRHDEQFFGPGTRLTVL.